The next 10 T cell receptor beta chains were all read from a single sample in a study of CD8 T cells in ankylosing spondylitis. These TCRs' antigens remain unknown. Study results and caveats: It appeared that ankylosing spondylitis blood was characterized by a TCR beta motif of several highly homologous variants.

TCRdb re-called the 5' RACE reads with MiXCR, one entry per CDR3 protein. Of fewer than 500,000 distinct CDR3 sequences in the sample, approximately 20% were seen once. Sequencing input: blood, either unsorted or a sorted T cell fraction (not recorded which). The receptors stem from a male donor with ankylosing spondylitis.

V is TRBV29-1 and J is TRBJ2-2, with 7 positions matching TRBD2. Germline V gene data show CDR1 as SQVTM and CDR2 as ANQGSEA. CDR3 length: 14 amino acids. Germline trimming cut 1 base from V and 2 bases from J; bases unmatched to any gene: 1. In DNA form, the CDR3 reads TGCAGCGTTGAAGCTAGCGGAAACACCGGGGAGCTGTTTTTT. Protein: CSVEASGNTGELFF.

The chain employs TRBV7-8 and TRBJ2-3; no definite D call. The CDR3 has 14 amino acids. Germline CDR1 reads SGHVS; CDR2 reads FQNEAQ. The V end was cut by 1 base, the J end by 2 bases, with 7 bases between. CDR3 coding DNA: TGTGCCAGCAGCTTAGTTTTCACCACAGATACGCAGTATTTT. It yields the protein CASSLVFTTDTQYF.

This chain uses TRBV18 with TRBJ2-7; 11 positions match TRBD2. This CDR3 has 15 residues. Germline V gene lookup returns CDR1 KGHSH and CDR2 LQKENI. Trimming removed 4 bases from V and 3 bases from J; junction bases left unmatched: 5. CDR3 sequence (DNA): TGTGCCAGCTCACAACTAGCGGGAGAATTCTACGAGCAGTACTTC. Residues: CASSQLAGEFYEQYF.

This clonotype has just a few counts. This chain joins TRBV5-1 and TRBJ2-5; TRBD1 might be the D (6 bases). CDR1 is SGHRS and CDR2 is YFSETQ in the germline V gene. This CDR3 comprises 13 residues. Trimming shortened V by 7 bases and J by 2 bases, and 12 bases separated the two germline ends. The CDR3 loop reads CASLGDIQETQYF. The CDR3 region has the DNA TGCGCCAGCCTCGGGGACATACAAGAGACCCAGTACTTC.

This clonotype was seen a handful of times. As DNA, the CDR3 is TGCGCCAGCAGCTGGGGACTAACAAAAGAGACCCAGTACTTC. Its translation: CASSWGLTKETQYF. The gene calls are TRBV5-1 and TRBJ2-5, with 7 bases lining up with TRBD2. V lost 3 bases, J lost 3 bases, and 5 bases stayed unmatched. The CDR3 extends over 14 amino acids. Germline lookup yields CDR1 SGHRS and CDR2 YFSETQ.

This chain connects TRBV12-5 to TRBJ1-1, with D hard to call. Germline lookup yields CDR1 LGHNT and CDR2 FRNRAP. The CDR3 is made up of 13 amino acids. V shed 4 bases and J shed 5 bases, with 11 bases lying between them. Written as DNA, the CDR3 is TGTGCTAGTGGTTCCCCCATGGGTACTGAAGCTTTCTTT. Its protein is CASGSPMGTEAFF. The full variable domain, with the rest looked up from reference TRBV12-5 and TRBJ1-1, is DARVTQTPRHKVTEMGQEVTMRCQPILGHNTVFWYRQTMMQGLELLAYFRNRAPLDDSGMPKDRFSAEMPDATLATLKIQPSEPRDSAVYFCASGSPMGTEAFFGQGTRLTVV.

The V gene is TRBV9, the J gene TRBJ2-3, with 12 bases fitting TRBD2. The length of the CDR3 is 16 residues. Looked up from germline, CDR1 is SGDLS and CDR2 is YYNGEE. J lost 4 bases, V lost 0 bases, and 3 bases had no gene match. Here the CDR3 DNA reads TGTGCCAGCAGCGTAGCACTAGCGGGAGGCCCAGATACGCAGTATTTT. Translated: CASSVALAGGPDTQYF.

The chain combines TRBV18 with TRBJ2-3; 7 nucleotides align to TRBD1. The CDR3 runs 15 residues. Germline CDR1 reads KGHSH; CDR2 reads LQKENI. J gave up 5 bases and V 3 bases, and 8 bases lay outside the gene matches. As DNA, the CDR3 is TGTGCCAGCTCACCTTGGACAGGACGGGAAGATACGCAGTATTTT. Translated: CASSPWTGREDTQYF.

This clonotype was recorded a few times. The V call is TRBV5-1, the J call TRBJ2-1, with 7 bases identical to TRBD2. This CDR3 spans 17 amino acids. Trimming took 5 bases from V and 6 from J; bases not matched to a gene: 17. Germline-derived CDR1 and CDR2 are SGHRS and YFSETQ. CDR3 region: CASREFRAGAISNEQFF. The DNA for the CDR3 is TGCGCCAGCAGAGAGTTTAGGGCGGGAGCTATTTCCAATGAGCAGTTCTTC.

This clonotype occurred a few times. The genes are TRBV7-9 and TRBJ2-2, with 7 bases identical to TRBD1. CDR3 length equals 16 residues. CDR1 and CDR2 from the germline V gene are SEHNR and FQNEAQ (reference sequence). Trimming at V came to 4 bases and at J to 2 bases, leaving 7 bases not matched to a gene. CDR3 bases: TGTGCCAGCAGCTACCCAGGACAGGTTAACACCGGGGAGCTGTTTTTT. Translated, it gives CASSYPGQVNTGELFF. The whole variable domain, remainder taken from reference TRBV7-9 and TRBJ2-2, is DTGVSQNPRHKITKRGQNVTFRCDPISEHNRLYWYRQTLGQGPEFLTYFQNEAQLEKSRLLSDRFSAERPKGSFSTLEIQRTEQGDSAMYLCASSYPGQVNTGELFFGEGSRLTVL.